This T cell receptor (beta chain) is drawn from a study of neurological immune-mediated disorders. The study's findings and limits: HTLV-1-associated myelopathy had the most TCR clonal expansion, whereas multiple sclerosis had the least (lower than in healthy controls).

Synthesis of cDNA was carried out by template-switch 5'RACE. The reaction used 10-nucleotide random UMIs. MiXCR was run by TCRdb on the 5' RACE reads, yielding one entry per CDR3 protein. The data show 23,000 or so distinct CDR3 sequences, 10% to 15% seen once. A remark on this clonotype: Its antigen is as yet unknown.

Stored at -80 C, 2 million PBMCs were the source of the unsorted libraries. The specimen sequenced was PBMCs. The TCR was taken from a woman aged 55-70 years with HTLV-1-associated myelopathy (HAM/TSP).

CDR3: CSVEVTGAYPTDTQYF. CDR3 nucleotides: TGCAGCGTTGAGGTCACTGGGGCCTACCCCACAGATACGCAGTATTTT. V and J are TRBV29-1 and TRBJ2-3, with D perhaps matching TRBD1 (5 bases). The CDR3 is 16 residues long. Germline V gene lookup returns CDR1 SQVTM and CDR2 ANQGSEA. With 3 bases removed from V and 2 bases from J, the gap between germline ends came to 18 bases.